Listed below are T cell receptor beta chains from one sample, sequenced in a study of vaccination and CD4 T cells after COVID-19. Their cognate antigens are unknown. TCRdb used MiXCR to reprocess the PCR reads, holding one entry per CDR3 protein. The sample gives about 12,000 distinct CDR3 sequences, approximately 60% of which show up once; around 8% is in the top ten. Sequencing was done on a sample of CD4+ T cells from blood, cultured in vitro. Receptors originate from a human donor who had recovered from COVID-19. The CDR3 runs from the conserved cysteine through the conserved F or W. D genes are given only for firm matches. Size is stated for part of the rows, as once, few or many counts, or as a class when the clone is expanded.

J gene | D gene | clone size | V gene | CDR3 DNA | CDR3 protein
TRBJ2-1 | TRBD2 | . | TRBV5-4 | TGTGCCAGCAGCTTGAGCGGGAGCTCCTACAATGAGCAGTTCTTC | CASSLSGSSYNEQFF
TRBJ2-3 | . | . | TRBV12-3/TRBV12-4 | TGTGCCAGCAGTTTAAGCCTAGCGACTATAATTACGCAGTATTTT | CASSLSLATIITQYF
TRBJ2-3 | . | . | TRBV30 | TGTGCTTGGAGCAAGACCTTATCTAGGGGGGAGGGCACAGATACGCAGTATTTT | CAWSKTLSRGEGTDTQYF
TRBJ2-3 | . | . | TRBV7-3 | TGTGCCAGCAGCTTGTCCGCGGGACCAGATACGCAGTATTTT | CASSLSAGPDTQYF
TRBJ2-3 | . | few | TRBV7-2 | TGTGCCAGCAGGAGGGTTAGCACAGATACGCAGTATTTT | CASRRVSTDTQYF
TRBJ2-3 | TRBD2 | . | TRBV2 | TGTGCCAGCAGTGACTTAACTAGCGGGTCGAGCACAGATACGCAGTATTTT | CASSDLTSGSSTDTQYF
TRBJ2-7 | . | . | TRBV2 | TGTGCCAGCAGTGTAAATAGTATATTCATCGAAACCCAGTACTTC | CASSVNSIFIETQYF
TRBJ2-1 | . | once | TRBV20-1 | TGCAGTGCTAGAGGGGTAGCGCATAACCAATGGGAGCAGTTCTTC | CSARGVAHNQWEQFF
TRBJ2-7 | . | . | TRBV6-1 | TGTGCCAGCAGTCGTCAGGGGTACGAGCAGTACTTC | CASSRQGYEQYF
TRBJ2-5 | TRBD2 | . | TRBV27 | TGTGCCAGTCGATCTAGCGGGAGTCTTCAAGAGACCCAGTACTTC | CASRSSGSLQETQYF
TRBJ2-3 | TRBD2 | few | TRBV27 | TGTGCCAGCAGCCCTACCGGGACTAGCGGGGCAGATACGCAGTATTTT | CASSPTGTSGADTQYF
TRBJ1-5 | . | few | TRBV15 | TGTGCCACCAGCACCCAGAACAATCAGCCCCAGCATTTT | CATSTQNNQPQHF
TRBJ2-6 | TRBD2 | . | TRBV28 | TGTGCCAGCAGTTTAAGCCTAGCGGGAGTGTCCTCTGGGGCCAACGTCCTGACTTTC | CASSLSLAGVSSGANVLTF
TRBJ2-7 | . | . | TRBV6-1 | TGTGCCAGCAGTGAAGCTGGTAGCCTCCCCTCGTACTTC | CASSEAGSLPSYF
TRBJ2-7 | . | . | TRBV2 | TGTGCCAGCAGTGAAGGGTTATACTTGCAACTGGGCTACGAGCAGTACTTC | CASSEGLYLQLGYEQYF
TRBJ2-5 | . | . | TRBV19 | TGTGCCAGTAGTATAGCCCCCGCCGACGAGACCCAGTACTTC | CASSIAPADETQYF
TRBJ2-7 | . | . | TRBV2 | TGTGCCACCAGTAGTTTAGCAGCTTCCTACGAGCAGTACTTC | CATSSLAASYEQYF
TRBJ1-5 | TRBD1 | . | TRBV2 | TGTGCCAGCAGAGGGGGCGAGGTTCGTCAGCCCCAGCATTTT | CASRGGEVRQPQHF
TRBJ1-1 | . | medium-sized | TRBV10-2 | TGCGCCAGCAGTGAACGGTACTCAAACACTGAAGCTTTCTTT | CASSERYSNTEAFF
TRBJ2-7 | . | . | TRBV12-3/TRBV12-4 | TGTGCCAGCAGCCGTTCAGGGGGGAGGCACGAGCAGTACTTC | CASSRSGGRHEQYF
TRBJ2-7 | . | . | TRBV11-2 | TGTGCCAGCAGCTTACGGCCCGGCGAGCAGTACTTC | CASSLRPGEQYF
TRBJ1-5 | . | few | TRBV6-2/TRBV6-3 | TGTGCCAGCTCAGGACGGACGAATCAGCCCCAGCATTTT | CASSGRTNQPQHF
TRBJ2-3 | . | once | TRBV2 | TGTGCCAGCAGTGCAGGGGCGGAAGATACGCAGTATTTT | CASSAGAEDTQYF
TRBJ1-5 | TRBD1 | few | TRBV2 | TGTGCCTCCCGGACAGGCGGTCAGCCCCAGCATTTT | CASRTGGQPQHF
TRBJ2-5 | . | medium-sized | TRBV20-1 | TGCAGTGCTAACTCTGATATTCAAGAGACCCAGTACTTC | CSANSDIQETQYF
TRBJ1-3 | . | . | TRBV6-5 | TGTGCCAGCAGTTACGACTTGTTCCAAATCAACACCATATATTTT | CASSYDLFQINTIYF
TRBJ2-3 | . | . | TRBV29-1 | TGCAGCGTTATTTCGGAGGGGCGGGTCTTTCCAGATACGCAGTATTTT | CSVISEGRVFPDTQYF
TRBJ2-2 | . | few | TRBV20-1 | TGCAGTGCTAGATTGGTAGCCGGGGAGCTGTTTTTT | CSARLVAGELFF
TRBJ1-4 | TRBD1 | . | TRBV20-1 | TGCAGTGCTAGAGGGATCCGGGACAGGGATGAAAAACTGTTTTTT | CSARGIRDRDEKLFF
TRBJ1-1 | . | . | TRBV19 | TGTGCCAGTAGTATCATATCGGGTCACACTGAAGCTTTCTTT | CASSIISGHTEAFF
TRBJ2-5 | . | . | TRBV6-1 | TGTGCCAGCAGTGAGGCGACAGATAGAGAGACCCAGTACTTC | CASSEATDRETQYF